These T cell receptor beta chains were read from a single sample in a study of cytomegalovirus exposure and HLA in healthy donors. Profiling relied on immunoSEQ multiplex PCR, and the TCRdb table lists in-frame clones only, not all of them. The profile shows about 87,000 clones, 6.5% to 8% of them singletons. Input material: PBMCs. The receptors derive from a man aged 45-65 years in good health and CMV-seronegative. CDR3s include the opening cysteine and the closing phenylalanine or tryptophan. D genes are given only for firm matches. The size entry is marked missing in some rows and otherwise reads once, few, many or a size class.

D: -
J: TRBJ2-5
V: TRBV11-2
size: -
DNA: TGTGCCAGCAGCTTAGTTCTGCCAGGGCAAGGGACCCAGTACTTC
CDR3: CASSLVLPGQGTQYF

D: -
J: TRBJ2-7
V: TRBV29-1
size: -
DNA: TGCAGCGTCGCCACCGGGGTTCCCTACGAGCAGTACTTC
CDR3: CSVATGVPYEQYF

D: TRBD1
J: TRBJ1-6
V: TRBV29-1
size: once
DNA: TGCAGCGTTGGATTGGGGACAGGGGCTTCACCCCTCCACTTT
CDR3: CSVGLGTGASPLHF

D: TRBD1
J: TRBJ1-2
V: TRBV4-1
size: few
DNA: TGCGCCAGCAGCCAAGAGGTGGGCGGGACAGGGCTATTCTATGGCTACACCTTC
CDR3: CASSQEVGGTGLFYGYTF

D: TRBD1
J: TRBJ1-4
V: TRBV11-2
size: -
DNA: TGTGCCAGCAGCATCTCGACAGGGGGCGAAAAACTGTTTTTT
CDR3: CASSISTGGEKLFF

D: -
J: TRBJ2-3
V: TRBV5-8
size: -
DNA: TGTGCCAGCAGCCAAAAGTCACCTCCCCCGAGAGATACGCAGTATTTT
CDR3: CASSQKSPPPRDTQYF

D: TRBD1
J: TRBJ1-3
V: TRBV5-6
size: -
DNA: TGTGCCAGCAGCTTTTCTCTGACAGGGCTTTATGGAAACACCATATATTTT
CDR3: CASSFSLTGLYGNTIYF

D: TRBD1
J: TRBJ1-5
V: TRBV30
size: few
DNA: TGTGCCTGGGCCGCCGGGACAGGGGGCAATCAGCCCCAGCATTTT
CDR3: CAWAAGTGGNQPQHF

D: -
J: TRBJ2-7
V: TRBV7-8
size: few
DNA: TGTGCCAGCAGCTTAGTCGTTCCCGGTTCCGAGCAGTACTTC
CDR3: CASSLVVPGSEQYF

D: TRBD1
J: TRBJ2-5
V: TRBV27
size: -
DNA: TGTGCCAGCAGTTCCCGGACAGGGGGCATGGAGACCCAGTACTTC
CDR3: CASSSRTGGMETQYF

D: -
J: TRBJ2-5
V: TRBV19
size: -
DNA: TGTGCCAGTAGTCCGCGGGGGACAGGAGAAGAGACCCAGTACTTC
CDR3: CASSPRGTGEETQYF

D: -
J: TRBJ2-2
V: TRBV6-5
size: -
DNA: TGTGCCAGCCGTAGAGCGAACACCGGGGAGCTGTTTTTT
CDR3: CASRRANTGELFF

D: TRBD1
J: TRBJ1-2
V: TRBV12-5
size: -
DNA: TGTGCTAGTGGTTTTTGGATAGATACAGGGGGCGCGGACTATGGCTACACCTTC
CDR3: CASGFWIDTGGADYGYTF

D: TRBD2
J: TRBJ2-1
V: TRBV28
size: few
DNA: TGTGCCAGCAGATCCGGGACTAGCCCCTATGAGCAGTTCTTC
CDR3: CASRSGTSPYEQFF

D: TRBD1
J: TRBJ1-1
V: TRBV15
size: few
DNA: TGTGCCACCAGTCGAGCGGGACAGGGTGGCGCTGAAGCTTTCTTT
CDR3: CATSRAGQGGAEAFF

D: -
J: TRBJ1-2
V: TRBV29-1
size: -
DNA: TGCAGCGTTGACAGGGTACAGGCTGTTGGCTACACCTTC
CDR3: CSVDRVQAVGYTF

D: TRBD2
J: TRBJ2-5
V: TRBV5-6
size: -
DNA: TGTGCCAGCAGCTTTGCACAGCGGGACTACACCCAGTACTTC
CDR3: CASSFAQRDYTQYF

D: TRBD2
J: TRBJ2-3
V: TRBV15
size: -
DNA: TGTGCCACCAGCAGAGAGGGAGGGAGGGGCACAGATACGCAGTATTTT
CDR3: CATSREGGRGTDTQYF

D: TRBD2
J: TRBJ2-3
V: TRBV5-1
size: -
DNA: TGCGCCAGCAGCGCCTGGACTAGCGGGAGCACAGATACGCAGTATTTT
CDR3: CASSAWTSGSTDTQYF